Each of the 13 T cell receptor beta chains below was sequenced from the same sample in a study of blood T cell repertoires in COVID-19. Measured with immunoSEQ multiplex PCR; TCRdb has only the in-frame clones, and not every one. The table has fewer than 60,000 clones, 65% to 90% seen once. Source material: peripheral blood. Every receptor here comes from a human donor in a cohort sampled during active COVID-19.

CDR3 region: CASSYLLQGADTEAFF. CDR3 nucleotides: TGTGCCAGCAGCTACTTATTACAGGGGGCGGACACTGAAGCTTTCTTT. This chain joins TRBV14 and TRBJ1-1; 9 nucleotides line up with TRBD1. The germline gives CDR1 SGHDN, CDR2 FVKESK. Trimming removed 5 bases from V and 3 bases from J; junction bases left unmatched: 10. The CDR3 runs 16 residues. The variable domain in full, with the rest retrieved from reference TRBV14 and TRBJ1-1, is EAGVTQFPSHSVIEKGQTVTLRCDPISGHDNLYWYRRVMGKEIKFLLHFVKESKQDESGMPNNRFLAERTGGTYSTLKVQPAELEDSGVYFCASSYLLQGADTEAFFGQGTRLTVV.

The genes are TRBV19 and TRBJ1-5, with D uncertain. CDR3 length equals 16 residues. Germline values: CDR1 LNHDA, CDR2 SQIVND (reference sequence). Trimming cost V 6 bases and J 0 bases, with 15 bases left between them. CDR3 loop: CASSHRENYSNQPQHF. The CDR3 bases are TGTGCCAGTAGCCACCGGGAAAATTATAGCAATCAGCCCCAGCATTTT. Looking up the rest from reference TRBV19 and TRBJ1-5 gives the full variable domain: DGGITQSPKYLFRKEGQNVTLSCEQNLNHDAMYWYRQDPGQGLRLIYYSQIVNDFQKGDIAEGYSVSREKKESFPLTVTSAQKNPTAFYLCASSHRENYSNQPQHFGDGTRLSIL.

The rearrangement joins TRBV18 to TRBJ2-5; 7 nucleotides agree with TRBD1. The CDR3 is 14 amino acids. J lost 2 bases, V lost 5 bases, and 5 bases had no gene match. Germline V CDR1 and CDR2: KGHSH, LQKENI. DNA for the CDR3: TGTGCCAGCTCAACGAGGACAGGTCAAGAGACCCAGTACTTC. This translates into CASSTRTGQETQYF.

This clone appeared a few times. The V and J genes are TRBV5-1 and TRBJ2-1; a weak D match, TRBD2 (6 bases). The CDR3 extends over 15 amino acids. Between the trimmed V and J ends, which lost 1 base and 5 bases, there was a span of 13 bases. Germline lookup yields CDR1 SGHRS and CDR2 YFSETQ. The chain's CDR3 is CASSLWDLTDNEQFF. In nucleotides, the CDR3 is TGCGCCAGCAGCTTGTGGGACTTAACTGACAATGAGCAGTTCTTC. Full variable domain (missing parts from reference TRBV5-1 and TRBJ2-1): KAGVTQTPRYLIKTRGQQVTLSCSPISGHRSVSWYQQTPGQGLQFLFEYFSETQRNKGNFPGRFSGRQFSNSRSEMNVSTLELGDSALYLCASSLWDLTDNEQFFGPGTRLTVL.

The rearrangement joins TRBV30 to TRBJ1-5, with D maybe TRBD1 (5 bases). V lost 3 bases to trimming and J lost 3 bases, with 9 bases between them. Germline V gives CDR1 GTSNPN, CDR2 SVGIG (reference sequence). The CDR3 spans 13 residues. The CDR3 region has the DNA TGTGCCTGGAGAACACAGGACAATCAGCCCCAGCATTTT. Encoded protein: CAWRTQDNQPQHF.

This clone was seen a handful of times. V usage is TRBV6-4 and J usage is TRBJ2-2, with 8 bases that match TRBD1. Germline V gene lookup returns CDR1 MRHNA and CDR2 SNTAGT. The CDR3 is 15 residues long. The V and J ends lost 5 bases and 5 bases, in that order; junction bases with no gene match: 7. The CDR3 spells CASSPMDRATGELFF. DNA for the CDR3: TGTGCCAGCAGTCCTATGGACAGGGCGACCGGGGAGCTGTTTTTT.

The chain carries TRBV6-1 and TRBJ2-5; TRBD2 aligns across 7 bases. V trimming: 1 base; J trimming: 6 bases; junction bases outside the gene matches: 2. Germline V lookup: CDR1 MNHNS, CDR2 SASEGT. The CDR3 totals 13 residues. The CDR3 loop is CASSEGGGKTQYF. CDR3 sequence (DNA): TGTGCCAGCAGTGAAGGGGGGGGGAAGACCCAGTACTTC.

This clone was seen a few times. CDR3 in amino acids: CASSQGLERTTGELFF. As DNA, the CDR3 is TGTGCCAGCAGCCAAGGGCTCGAGCGGACGACCGGGGAGCTGTTTTTT. This chain uses TRBV4-2 with TRBJ2-2, with D tentatively TRBD2 (5 bases). The CDR3 is made up of 16 amino acids. Germline assignment: CDR1 LGHNA and CDR2 YNFKEQ. Deletions cut 1 base from V and 5 bases from J, with 14 bases between.

V usage is TRBV6-6 and J usage is TRBJ1-2; D uncertain. CDR3 size: 12 residues. Germline V lookup: CDR1 MNHNY, CDR2 SVGAGI (reference sequence). V was clipped by 6 bases and J by 0 bases, with 5 bases between them. CDR3 sequence: CASSGTNYGYTF. The CDR3 coding sequence is TGTGCCAGCAGCGGGACTAACTATGGCTACACCTTC.

The chain links TRBV4-3 to TRBJ1-2; a weak D match, TRBD1 (6 bases). Trimming removed 0 bases at V and 3 bases at J, with 8 bases between. The germline CDR1 and CDR2 sequences are LGHNA and YSLEER. CDR3 length: 14 amino acids. CDR3 sequence reads: CASSQEPGDYGYTF. The CDR3 DNA follows: TGCGCCAGCAGCCAAGAGCCAGGGGACTATGGCTACACCTTC.

The chain joins TRBV7-2 to TRBJ2-3, with a possible D match to TRBD1 (6 bases). The CDR3 is made up of 16 amino acids. Trimming took 3 bases from V and 0 from J, leaving 13 bases between them. Germline CDR1 SGHTA, CDR2 FQGNSA. CDR3 sequence reads: CASSFRDTTSTDTQYF. The DNA for the CDR3 is TGTGCCAGCAGCTTCCGGGACACCACTAGCACAGATACGCAGTATTTT.

V is TRBV30 and J is TRBJ1-4, with TRBD1 identical over 8 bases. V shed 3 bases, J shed 5 bases, and the junction held 5 bases outside the gene matches. The CDR3 extends over 14 amino acids. Per germline, CDR1 GTSNPN and CDR2 SVGIG (reference sequence). The chain's CDR3 is CAWRGDRPNEKLFF. CDR3 nucleotide sequence: TGTGCCTGGAGGGGGGACAGGCCGAATGAAAAACTGTTTTTT.

The rearrangement links TRBV13 to TRBJ2-5; 13 bases match TRBD2. V dropped 6 bases and J dropped 3; count of bases not matched to a gene: 7. Germline CDR1 and CDR2: PRHDT and FYEKMQ (reference sequence). The CDR3 runs to 16 residues. The CDR3 DNA sequence: TGTGCCAGCAGTGTCCCGGGACTAGCGGGAAAAGAGACCCAGTACTTC. It is translated as CASSVPGLAGKETQYF.